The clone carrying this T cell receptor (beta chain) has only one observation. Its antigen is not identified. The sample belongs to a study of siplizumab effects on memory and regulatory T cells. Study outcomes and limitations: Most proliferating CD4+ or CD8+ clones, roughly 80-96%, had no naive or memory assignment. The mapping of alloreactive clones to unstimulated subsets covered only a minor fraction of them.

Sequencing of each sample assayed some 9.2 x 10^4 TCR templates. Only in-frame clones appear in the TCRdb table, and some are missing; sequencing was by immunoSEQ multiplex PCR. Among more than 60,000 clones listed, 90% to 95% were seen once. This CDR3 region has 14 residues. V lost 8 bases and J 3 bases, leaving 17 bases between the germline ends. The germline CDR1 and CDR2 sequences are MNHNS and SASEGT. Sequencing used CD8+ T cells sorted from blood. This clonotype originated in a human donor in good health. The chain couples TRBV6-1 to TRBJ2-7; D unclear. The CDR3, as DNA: TGTGCCAGCGGGTATAGCCCGGATTTCTACGAGCAGTACTTC. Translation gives CASGYSPDFYEQYF.